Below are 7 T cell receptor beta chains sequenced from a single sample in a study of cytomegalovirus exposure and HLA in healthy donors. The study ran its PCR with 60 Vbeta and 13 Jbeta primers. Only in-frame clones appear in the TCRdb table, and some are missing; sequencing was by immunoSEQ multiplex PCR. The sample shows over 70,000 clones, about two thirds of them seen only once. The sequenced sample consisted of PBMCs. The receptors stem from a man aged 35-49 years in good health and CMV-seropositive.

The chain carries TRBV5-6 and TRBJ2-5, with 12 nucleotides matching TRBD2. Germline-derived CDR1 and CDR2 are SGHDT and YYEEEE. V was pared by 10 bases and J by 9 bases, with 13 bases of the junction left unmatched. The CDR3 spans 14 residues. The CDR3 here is CAPRGLAGGVAQYF. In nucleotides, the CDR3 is TGTGCCCCCAGGGGGCTAGCGGGGGGGGTGGCCCAGTACTTC.

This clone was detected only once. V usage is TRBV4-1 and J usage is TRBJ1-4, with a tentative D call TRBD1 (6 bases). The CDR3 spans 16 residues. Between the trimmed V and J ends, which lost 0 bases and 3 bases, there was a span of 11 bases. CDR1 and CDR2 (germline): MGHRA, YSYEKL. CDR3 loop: CASSQEATGSNEKLFF. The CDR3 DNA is TGCGCCAGCAGCCAAGAGGCAACAGGGTCTAATGAAAAACTGTTTTTT.

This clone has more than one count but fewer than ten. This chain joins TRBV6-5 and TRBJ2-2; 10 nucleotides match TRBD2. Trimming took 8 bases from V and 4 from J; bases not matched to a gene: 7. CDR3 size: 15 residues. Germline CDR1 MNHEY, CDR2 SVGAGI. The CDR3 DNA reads TGTGCCAGCTGGAGTGGACTAGCGGCCACCGGGGAGCTGTTTTTT. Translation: CASWSGLAATGELFF.

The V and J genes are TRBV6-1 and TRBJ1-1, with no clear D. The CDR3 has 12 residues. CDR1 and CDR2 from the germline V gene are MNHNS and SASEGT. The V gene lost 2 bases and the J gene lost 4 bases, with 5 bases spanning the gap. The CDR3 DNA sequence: TGTGCCAGCAGTGAAAGCCCCACTGAAGCTTTCTTT. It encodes CASSESPTEAFF.

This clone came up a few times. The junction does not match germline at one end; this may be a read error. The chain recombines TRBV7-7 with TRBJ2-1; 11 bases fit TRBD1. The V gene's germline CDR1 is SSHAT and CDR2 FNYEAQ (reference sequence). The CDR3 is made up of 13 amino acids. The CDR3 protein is CASSLGTGGEQFF. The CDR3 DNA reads TGTGCTAGCAGCTTAGGGACAGGGGGTGAGCAGTTCTTC. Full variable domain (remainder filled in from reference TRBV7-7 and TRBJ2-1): GAGVSQSPRYKVTKRGQDVTLRCDPISSHATLYWYQQALGQGPEFLTYFNYEAQPDKSGLPSDRFSAERPEGSISTLTIQRTEQRDSAMYRCASSLGTGGEQFFGPGTRLTVL.

CDR3 sequence: CASSLGLGQGDYGYTF. CDR3 DNA: TGCGCCAGCAGCTTGGGCCTAGGACAGGGGGACTATGGCTACACCTTC. This chain links TRBV5-1 with TRBJ1-2; the match to TRBD1 covers 10 bases. Germline V gene data show CDR1 as SGHRS and CDR2 as YFSETQ. V dropped 0 bases and J dropped 3; count of bases not matched to a gene: 5. This CDR3 has 16 residues.

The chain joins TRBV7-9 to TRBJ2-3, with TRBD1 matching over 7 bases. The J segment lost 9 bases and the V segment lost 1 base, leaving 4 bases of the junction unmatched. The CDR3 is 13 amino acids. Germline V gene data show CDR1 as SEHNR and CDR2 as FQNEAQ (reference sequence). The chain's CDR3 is CASSLEGARTQYF. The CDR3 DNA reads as TGTGCCAGCAGCTTAGAGGGGGCGAGGACGCAGTATTTT. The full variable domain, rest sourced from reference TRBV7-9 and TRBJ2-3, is DTGVSQNPRHKITKRGQNVTFRCDPISEHNRLYWYRQTLGQGPEFLTYFQNEAQLEKSRLLSDRFSAERPKGSFSTLEIQRTEQGDSAMYLCASSLEGARTQYFGPGTRLTVL.